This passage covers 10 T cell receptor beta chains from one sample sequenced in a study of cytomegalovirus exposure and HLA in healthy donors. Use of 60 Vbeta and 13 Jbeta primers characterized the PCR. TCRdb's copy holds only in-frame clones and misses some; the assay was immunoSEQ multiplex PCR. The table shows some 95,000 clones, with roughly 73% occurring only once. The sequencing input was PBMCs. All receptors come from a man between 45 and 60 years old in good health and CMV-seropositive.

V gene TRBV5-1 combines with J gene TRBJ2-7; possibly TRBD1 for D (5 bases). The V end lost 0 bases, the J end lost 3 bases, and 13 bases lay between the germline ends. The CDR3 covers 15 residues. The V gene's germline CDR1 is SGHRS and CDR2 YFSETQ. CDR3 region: CASSLVLGQDYEQYF. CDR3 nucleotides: TGCGCCAGCAGCTTGGTCTTAGGACAAGACTACGAGCAGTACTTC.

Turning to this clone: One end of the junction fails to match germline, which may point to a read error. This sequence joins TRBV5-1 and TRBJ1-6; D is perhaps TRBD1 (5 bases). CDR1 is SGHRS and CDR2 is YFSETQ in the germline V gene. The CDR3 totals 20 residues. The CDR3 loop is CASSLAPQVGRAGLNSPLNF. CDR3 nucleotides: TGCGCCAGCAGCTTGGCCCCTCAGGTCGGCAGGGCAGGTTTGAATTCACCCCTCAACTTT.

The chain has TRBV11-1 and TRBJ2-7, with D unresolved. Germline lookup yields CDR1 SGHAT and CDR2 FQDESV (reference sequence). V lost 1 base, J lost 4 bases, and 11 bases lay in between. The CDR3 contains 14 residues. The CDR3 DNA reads TGTGCCAGCAGCTTAGAGCGTGGGTGGTACGAGCAGTACTTC. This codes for CASSLERGWYEQYF.

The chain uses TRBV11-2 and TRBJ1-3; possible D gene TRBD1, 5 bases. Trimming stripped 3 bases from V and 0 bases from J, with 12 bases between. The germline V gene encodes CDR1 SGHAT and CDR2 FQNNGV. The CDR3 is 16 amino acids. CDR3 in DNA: TGTGCCAGCAGCTTTCAGGGCCTAGGCTCTGGAAACACCATATATTTT. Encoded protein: CASSFQGLGSGNTIYF.

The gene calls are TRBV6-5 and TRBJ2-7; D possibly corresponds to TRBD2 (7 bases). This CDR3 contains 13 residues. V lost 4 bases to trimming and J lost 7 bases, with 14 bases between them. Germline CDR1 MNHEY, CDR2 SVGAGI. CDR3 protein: CASSSGGLGEQYF. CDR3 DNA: TGTGCCAGCAGTTCGGGGGGCTTGGGGGAGCAGTACTTC.

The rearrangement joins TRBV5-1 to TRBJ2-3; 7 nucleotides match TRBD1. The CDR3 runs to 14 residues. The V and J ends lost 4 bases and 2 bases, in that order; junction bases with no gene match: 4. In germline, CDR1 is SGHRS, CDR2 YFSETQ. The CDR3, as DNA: TGCGCCAGCAGCAAGGGACAGAACACAGATACGCAGTATTTT. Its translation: CASSKGQNTDTQYF.

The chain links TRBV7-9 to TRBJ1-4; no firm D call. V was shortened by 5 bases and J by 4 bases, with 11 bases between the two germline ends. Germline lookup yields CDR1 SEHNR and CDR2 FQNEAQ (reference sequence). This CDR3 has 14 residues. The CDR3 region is CASSATEVNEKLFF. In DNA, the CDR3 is TGTGCCAGCAGCGCGACTGAAGTTAATGAAAAACTGTTTTTT.

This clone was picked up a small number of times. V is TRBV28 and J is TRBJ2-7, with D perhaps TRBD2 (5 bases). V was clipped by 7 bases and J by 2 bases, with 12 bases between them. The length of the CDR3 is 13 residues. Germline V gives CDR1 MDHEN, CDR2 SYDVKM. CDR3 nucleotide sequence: TGTGCCAGCACCTTGGACGGGACCTACGAGCAGTACTTC. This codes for CASTLDGTYEQYF.

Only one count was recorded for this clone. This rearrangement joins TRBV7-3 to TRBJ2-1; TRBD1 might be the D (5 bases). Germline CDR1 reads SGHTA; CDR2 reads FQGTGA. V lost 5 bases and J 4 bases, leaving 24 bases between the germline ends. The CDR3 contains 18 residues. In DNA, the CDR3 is TGTGCCAGCAGCCGCGCGGTTACGGCAGGGTCAACATACAATGAGCAGTTCTTC. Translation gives CASSRAVTAGSTYNEQFF.

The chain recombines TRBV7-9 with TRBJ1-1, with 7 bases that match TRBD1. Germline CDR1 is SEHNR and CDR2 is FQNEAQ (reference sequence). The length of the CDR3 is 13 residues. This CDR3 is CSGGGGVGTEAFF. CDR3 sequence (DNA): TGTTCCGGAGGGGGCGGGGTGGGCACTGAAGCTTTCTTT.